A selection of T cell receptor beta chains follows, all from one sample in a study of blood T cell repertoires in COVID-19. Measured with immunoSEQ multiplex PCR; TCRdb has only the in-frame clones, and not every one. The sample gives roughly 100,000 clones, around 92% of which show up once; 4.2% is in the top ten. The material sequenced was peripheral blood. Receptor source: a man aged 18-30 years with acute or convalescent COVID-19. Each CDR3 is given with its conserved first and last residue. D genes are given only for firm matches. Clone size appears in some rows only: once, few, many, or a class for an expanded clone.

V gene,D gene,J gene,clone size,CDR3 DNA,CDR3 protein
TRBV18,-,TRBJ1-3,-,TGTGCCAGCTCACCACCGGCAGGATACTCTGGAAACACCATATATTTT,CASSPPAGYSGNTIYF
TRBV6-4,TRBD2,TRBJ2-3,-,TGTGCCAGCAGTGCTAGCGGGGGGGCAGATACGCAGTATTTT,CASSASGGADTQYF
TRBV4-1,-,TRBJ1-2,-,TGCGCCAGCAGCCAAGATTACCCGGGTAACTATGGCTACACCTTC,CASSQDYPGNYGYTF
TRBV12-3/TRBV12-4,-,TRBJ1-1,-,TGTGCCAGCAGCCCTTTCGGGGACACTGAAGCTTTCTTT,CASSPFGDTEAFF
TRBV3-1/TRBV3-2,-,TRBJ1-4,-,TGTGCCAGCAGCCAAGGGCCCAGGGGAGCCGAAAAACTGTTTTTT,CASSQGPRGAEKLFF
TRBV5-8,TRBD1,TRBJ2-6,-,TGTGCCAGCAGCCGCAGGGGGCCTGGGGCCAACGTCCTGACTTTC,CASSRRGPGANVLTF
TRBV29-1,-,TRBJ2-7,-,TGCAGCGTTGATAGGGGGGGAGAGCAGTACTTC,CSVDRGGEQYF
TRBV7-6,-,TRBJ2-7,once,TGTGCCAGCAGCTCGGGTCAAGTTGGACAGACCTACGAGCAGTACTTC,CASSSGQVGQTYEQYF
TRBV7-7,TRBD1,TRBJ2-2,-,TGTGCCAGCAGCCTGGACAGGGGCGGCACCGGGGAGCTGTTTTTT,CASSLDRGGTGELFF
TRBV19,-,TRBJ2-3,-,TGTGCCAGTTCCAAAGGACATCCGGGACACACCACAGATACGCAGTATTTT,CASSKGHPGHTTDTQYF
TRBV6-5,-,TRBJ2-3,-,TGTGCCAGCAGTTACGCCGGAGTTACGACAGATACGCAGTATTTT,CASSYAGVTTDTQYF
TRBV10-1,TRBD1,TRBJ1-5,-,TGCGCCATATATCCAAGGACAGGGGGCGAACAGCCCCAGCATTTT,CAIYPRTGGEQPQHF
TRBV25-1,TRBD1,TRBJ1-1,-,TGTGCCAGCAGTGCCGCACCAGGGACAGGTGAAGCTTTCTTT,CASSAAPGTGEAFF
TRBV5-6,TRBD1,TRBJ1-1,-,TGTGCCAGCAGCAGCAAGGGACAGGGAGACACTGAAGCTTTCTTT,CASSSKGQGDTEAFF
TRBV7-6,-,TRBJ2-2,-,TGTGCCAGCAGCCCTAGATTACTAGCCCGAAACCCCGCCAACACCGGGGAGCTGTTTTTT,CASSPRLLARNPANTGELFF
TRBV7-9,-,TRBJ2-5,medium-sized,TGTGCCAGCAGCTCCAGGGGAGAGACCCAGTACTTC,CASSSRGETQYF
TRBV7-8,-,TRBJ2-7,-,TGTGCCAGCAGCTTAGCTCATCTCAGCTACGAGCAGTACTTC,CASSLAHLSYEQYF
TRBV9,TRBD1,TRBJ1-1,-,TGTGCCAGCAGCTCAGGGACAGGGAGTCTGAACACTGAAGCTTTCTTT,CASSSGTGSLNTEAFF
TRBV6-5,-,TRBJ1-2,-,TGTGCCAGCAGTTTTACAGGTGTCTATGGCTACACCTTC,CASSFTGVYGYTF
TRBV10-3,TRBD2,TRBJ2-7,-,TGTGCCATCAGTGATGAGCGGGGGATGGGTGGCGAGCAGTACTTC,CAISDERGMGGEQYF
TRBV5-1,TRBD1,TRBJ2-2,-,TGCGCCAGCAGCTTCTTACAGGGGTCCGGGGAGCTGTTTTTT,CASSFLQGSGELFF
TRBV20-1,TRBD2,TRBJ2-5,once,TGCAGTGCTAGTGACCCTAGGACTAGCGGGGGCCAAGAGACCCAGTACTTC,CSASDPRTSGGQETQYF
TRBV6-2/TRBV6-3,TRBD1,TRBJ1-1,few,TGTGCCAGCAGTTACGGGACAGGGACCTTCTTT,CASSYGTGTFF
TRBV2,TRBD1,TRBJ1-2,-,TGTGCCAGTAAACAGGGGTTTAGCGATGGCTACACCTTC,CASKQGFSDGYTF
TRBV19,-,TRBJ1-5,-,TGTGCCAGTGGAAGCGAGGGCAAGGGGGTTGGACAGCCCCAGCATTTT,CASGSEGKGVGQPQHF
TRBV7-2,TRBD2,TRBJ2-3,-,TGTGCCAGCAGCGTCGGGGTATCCCTAGCGGGCACAGATACGCAGTATTTT,CASSVGVSLAGTDTQYF
TRBV11-3,-,TRBJ2-7,-,TGTGCCAGCAGCTTCGACGGGAGTAGGAACGAGCAGTACTTC,CASSFDGSRNEQYF
TRBV12-3/TRBV12-4,-,TRBJ1-1,-,TGTGCCAGCAGACAGGGATACACTGAAGCTTTCTTT,CASRQGYTEAFF
TRBV11-2,-,TRBJ2-3,-,TGTGCCAGCAGCTTAGAGCTCGCGACAGATACGCAGTATTTT,CASSLELATDTQYF
TRBV2,TRBD1,TRBJ1-6,-,TGTGCCAGCAGCCCTCAGGGGGCAGGGAATTCACCCCTCCACTTT,CASSPQGAGNSPLHF
TRBV7-9,TRBD2,TRBJ2-1,-,TGTGCCAGCAGCGTGGGACTACCCGTCGTGGAGCAGTTCTTC,CASSVGLPVVEQFF
TRBV9,-,TRBJ2-7,-,TGTGCCAGCACCTTAGACTCAGGGGAGTACGAGCAGTACTTC,CASTLDSGEYEQYF
TRBV15,-,TRBJ2-1,-,TGTGCCACCAGCACGTTCGTGGGGGGTGTGGACAATGAGCAGTTCTTC,CATSTFVGGVDNEQFF
TRBV21-1,-,TRBJ1-3,-,TGTGCCAGCAGCGCAAACGGTGGAAACACCATATATTTT,CASSANGGNTIYF
TRBV28,-,TRBJ1-5,-,TGTGCCAGCACCCCAGGTGGCAATCAGCCCCAGCATTTT,CASTPGGNQPQHF
TRBV11-2,TRBD1,TRBJ2-1,once,TGTGCCAGCACCAAACAACAGGGGATCTACAATGAGCAGTTCTTC,CASTKQQGIYNEQFF
TRBV5-6,TRBD1,TRBJ1-3,-,TGTGCCAGCAGCTCCCGGGGCCAGGGGGCGACTGGAAACACCATATATTTT,CASSSRGQGATGNTIYF
TRBV2,-,TRBJ2-5,-,TGTGCCAGCAAGGCGGGGTGGGGAGAGACCCAGTACTTC,CASKAGWGETQYF
TRBV18,-,TRBJ1-2,-,TGTGCCAGCTCACCACCGGGCGGGCGAGACTATGGCTACACCTTC,CASSPPGGRDYGYTF
TRBV5-1,-,TRBJ1-6,-,TGCGCCAGCAGCTTGGAGGGGAATAATTCACCCCTCCACTTT,CASSLEGNNSPLHF